This T cell receptor (beta chain) stems from a study of beta chain features in type 1 diabetes. This clone was observed a few times. What it binds is unknown. Each of the CD4+ naive, central memory, regulatory and stem cell-like memory populations was sorted via CD45RO/CCR7/CD25/CD127/CD95/CD27. Notes on the study in general: In all four CD4+ subsets, TCRB CDR3 length was significantly, moderately reduced in type 1 diabetes. The naive, central memory and Treg TCRB repertoires of patients appeared to be more similar to one another than those of healthy donors.

cDNA synthesis used the whole RNA isolate, giving expressed TCRB sequences. TCRdb's copy holds only in-frame clones and misses some; the assay was immunoSEQ multiplex PCR. Seen here are around 400,000 clones, roughly 12% observed once, and the top ten hold around 0.015%. Per the germline V gene, CDR1 is LNHDA and CDR2 is SQIVND (reference sequence). V was clipped by 8 bases and J by 5 bases; unmatched bases: 3. The CDR3 length is 14 residues. J is TRBJ2-3 and V is TRBV19, with 14 bases fitting TRBD2. What was sequenced was naive CD4+ T cells from blood. The source of this sequence is a man aged 18 to 29 in good health. CDR3: CASSGLAGVDTQYF. Written as DNA, the CDR3 is TGTGCCAGTTCGGGACTAGCGGGAGTAGATACGCAGTATTTT.